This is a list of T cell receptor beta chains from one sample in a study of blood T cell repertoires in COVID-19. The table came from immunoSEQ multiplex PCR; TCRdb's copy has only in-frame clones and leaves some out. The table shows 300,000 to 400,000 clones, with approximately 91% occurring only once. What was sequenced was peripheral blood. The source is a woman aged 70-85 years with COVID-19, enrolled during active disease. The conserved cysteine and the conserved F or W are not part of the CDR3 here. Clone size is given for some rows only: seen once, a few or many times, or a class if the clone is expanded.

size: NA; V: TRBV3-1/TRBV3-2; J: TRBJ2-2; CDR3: ASRRNTGGRRSGELF
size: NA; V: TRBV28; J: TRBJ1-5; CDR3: ASSLFRTGNQPQH
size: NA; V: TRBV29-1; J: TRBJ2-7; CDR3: SVGLSSSYEQY
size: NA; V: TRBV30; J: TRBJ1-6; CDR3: AWSDNRPESSYNSPLH
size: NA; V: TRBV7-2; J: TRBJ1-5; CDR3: ASSLQGGGNQPQH
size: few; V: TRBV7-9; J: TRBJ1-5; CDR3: ASRQDNQPQH
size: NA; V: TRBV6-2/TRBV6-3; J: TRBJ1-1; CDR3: ASSSVRDRNTEAF
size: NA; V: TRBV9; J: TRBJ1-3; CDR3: ASSTGGSYSGNTIY
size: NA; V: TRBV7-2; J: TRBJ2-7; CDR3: ASSQAQLTEQY
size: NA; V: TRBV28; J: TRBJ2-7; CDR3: ASSLAGAYEQY
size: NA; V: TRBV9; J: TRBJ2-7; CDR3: ASSPAGTGGYEQY
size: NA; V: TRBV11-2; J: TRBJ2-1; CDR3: ASSLDSVPREQF
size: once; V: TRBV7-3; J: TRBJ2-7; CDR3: ASSLGAGSYEQY
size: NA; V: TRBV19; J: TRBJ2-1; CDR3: ASAGPPYNEQF
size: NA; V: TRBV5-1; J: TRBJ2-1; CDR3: ASSLSGTGGYNEQF
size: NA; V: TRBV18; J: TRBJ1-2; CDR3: ASSPGPGNYGYT
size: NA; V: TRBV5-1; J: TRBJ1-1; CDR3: ASSEGDTEAF
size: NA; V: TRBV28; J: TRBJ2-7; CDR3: ASILRGEQY
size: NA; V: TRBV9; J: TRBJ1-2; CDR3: ASSVARGYGYT
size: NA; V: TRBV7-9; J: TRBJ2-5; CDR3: ASSGRTGRETQY
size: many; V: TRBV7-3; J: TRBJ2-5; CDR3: ASSSIGQGRETQY
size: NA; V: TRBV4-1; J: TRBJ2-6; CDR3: ASSQDPPGPGANVLT
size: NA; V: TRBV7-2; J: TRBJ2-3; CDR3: ASSPRGGATDTQY
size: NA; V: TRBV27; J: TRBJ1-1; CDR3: ASSFGEETEAF
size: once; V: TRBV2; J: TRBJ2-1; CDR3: ASSPPGGYNEQF
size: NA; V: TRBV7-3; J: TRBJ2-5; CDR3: ASSLRADETQY
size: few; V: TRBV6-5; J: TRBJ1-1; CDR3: ASRRQLNTEAF
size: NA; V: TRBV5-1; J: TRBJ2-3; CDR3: ASSLSAGASDTQY
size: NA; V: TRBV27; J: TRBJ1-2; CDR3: ASGQGWAGYT
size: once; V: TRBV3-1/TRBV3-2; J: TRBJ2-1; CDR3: ASSPPTGDNEQF
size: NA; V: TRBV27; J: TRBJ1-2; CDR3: ASSLRGGQGNNYGYT
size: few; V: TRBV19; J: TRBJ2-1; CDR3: ASKQLGAKNEQF